One sample yielded the 31 T cell receptor beta chains listed below, sequenced in a study of vaccination and CD4 T cells after COVID-19. The Oncomine TCR Beta short-read assay was applied to DNA of cultured CD4+ T cells. TCRdb re-called the PCR reads through MiXCR, storing one row per CDR3 protein. The data contain about 14,000 distinct CDR3 sequences, about 30% of them singletons. These receptors have no identified antigens. As to treatment: approximately 9-day PBMC culture with coronavirus spike peptide pools or control peptides (ViraFEST assay). Sequencing input: CD4+ T cells from blood, cultured in vitro. The source is a human donor who had recovered from COVID-19.

This clonotype has a single count. This chain uses TRBV4-2 with TRBJ2-7; TRBD2 matches 12 bases. The CDR3 covers 20 residues. Unmatched junction bases numbered 16, after V lost 2 bases and J lost 2 bases. The germline V gene encodes CDR1 LGHNA and CDR2 YNFKEQ. In DNA, the CDR3 is TGTGCCAGCAGCCAAAAACCGGGACTAGCGGGCGAGGGGAATACCTACGAGCAGTACTTC. Its translation: CASSQKPGLAGEGNTYEQYF.

This clonotype was counted between two and nine times. V and J are TRBV28 and TRBJ1-5, with TRBD1 matching over 11 bases. This CDR3 spans 16 amino acids. V lost 6 bases, J lost 3 bases, and 7 bases stayed unmatched. Per germline, CDR1 MDHEN and CDR2 SYDVKM. CDR3 sequence (DNA): TGTGCCAGCAGGTCGGACAGGGGGCCGCTCAATCAGCCCCAGCATTTT. Translated, it gives CASRSDRGPLNQPQHF. The full variable domain, completed using reference TRBV28 and TRBJ1-5, is DVKVTQSSRYLVKRTGEKVFLECVQDMDHENMFWYRQDPGLGLRLIYFSYDVKMKEKGDIPEGYSVSREKKERFSLILESASTNQTSMYLCASRSDRGPLNQPQHFGDGTRLSIL.

The rearrangement joins TRBV5-1 to TRBJ1-1; a weak D match, TRBD1 (5 bases). CDR3 length equals 19 residues. CDR1 and CDR2 (germline): SGHRS, YFSETQ. Trimming pared 4 bases from V and 8 bases from J, leaving 33 bases between. In nucleotides, the CDR3 is TGCGCCAGCAGCGCCGAACGCACGCGGGGACGGTCGATTAAACAGGAAGCTTTCTTT. It codes for CASSAERTRGRSIKQEAFF.

This clonotype was seen a handful of times. The V and J genes are TRBV4-1 and TRBJ2-7, with 7 bases aligning to TRBD1. CDR1 is MGHRA, CDR2 YSYEKL, per germline. The trim removed 0 bases at V and 0 bases at J, leaving 5 bases unmatched. This CDR3 has 16 amino acids. The CDR3 DNA is TGCGCCAGCAGCCAAGATCGAACAGGGGCCTCCTACGAGCAGTACTTC. Translated: CASSQDRTGASYEQYF.

The V gene is TRBV5-1, the J gene TRBJ1-2; 9 bases agree with TRBD1. CDR3 length: 16 amino acids. CDR1 and CDR2 (germline): SGHRS, YFSETQ. V trimming: 2 bases; J trimming: 5 bases; junction bases outside the gene matches: 10. This CDR3 is CASSFGGDRAIYGYTF. CDR3 in DNA: TGCGCCAGCAGCTTCGGTGGGGACAGGGCGATTTATGGCTACACCTTC.

The chain recombines TRBV20-1 with TRBJ2-1; the D gene could be TRBD1 or TRBD2 (5 bases each). V gave up 6 bases and J gave up 5 bases, with 23 bases separating them. From germline, CDR1 is DFQATT and CDR2 SNEGSKA (reference sequence). This CDR3 is 16 amino acids long. In nucleotides, the CDR3 is TGCAGTGCGAGGAGCCGGGACCCAAGGTCCCACAATGAGCAGTTCTTC. It encodes CSARSRDPRSHNEQFF.

V gene TRBV12-1 combines with J gene TRBJ2-1; TRBD1 reflects the table's D call only, with no check against the DNA. TRBV12-1 is shown as a pseudogene. The length of the CDR3 is 11 residues. The CDR3 here is CASSVGEEQFF. The CDR3 DNA is TGTGCCAGCAGCGTGGGGGAGGAGCAGTTCTTC.

The chain combines TRBV5-1 with TRBJ2-2; a weak D match, TRBD1 (5 bases). The V and J ends lost 5 bases and 5 bases respectively, with 10 bases between them. The CDR3 is made up of 13 amino acids. Germline CDR1 and CDR2: SGHRS and YFSETQ. CDR3 residues: CASRKGRTGELFF. The CDR3 DNA is TGCGCCAGCAGGAAGGGGCGGACCGGGGAGCTGTTTTTT.

The gene calls are TRBV7-2 and TRBJ1-5, with D unclear. CDR3 length: 15 amino acids. Germline CDR1 SGHTA, CDR2 FQGNSA. Trimming shortened V by 0 bases and J by 2 bases, and 8 bases separated the two germline ends. The CDR3 region has the DNA TGTGCCAGCAGCTTAGCGCGGGTGGGCAATCAGCCCCAGCATTTT. Amino acid sequence: CASSLARVGNQPQHF.

V gene TRBV6-1 combines with J gene TRBJ1-3; no definite D call. The CDR3 length is 16 residues. Trimming left V 0 bases short and J 4 bases short, with 13 bases between. In germline, CDR1 is MNHNS, CDR2 SASEGT. The CDR3 coding sequence is TGTGCCAGCAGTGAAGCGAAGTTGACATGGGGAAACACCATATATTTT. It codes for CASSEAKLTWGNTIYF.

This clonotype was counted a few times. V and J are TRBV11-1 and TRBJ1-1; 8 bases map to TRBD1. The germline V gene encodes CDR1 SGHAT and CDR2 FQDESV (reference sequence). V gave up 4 bases and J gave up 0 bases; unmatched junction bases: 10. The CDR3 covers 17 residues. In DNA form, the CDR3 reads TGTGCCAGCAGCTCGGAGATCTGGGACAGGCTGAACACTGAAGCTTTCTTT. Its translation is CASSSEIWDRLNTEAFF.

The chain joins TRBV20-1 to TRBJ2-1; perhaps TRBD2 as D (7 bases). V gave up 5 bases and J gave up 2 bases, with 19 bases separating them. Germline CDR1 is DFQATT and CDR2 is SNEGSKA (reference sequence). The CDR3 is made up of 16 amino acids. The CDR3 nucleotides are TGCAGTGCTCCCCCCGGGGGGCGGGGAGCCTACAATGAGCAGTTCTTC. It codes for CSAPPGGRGAYNEQFF.

Here the CDR3 DNA reads TGCAGTGCTAGAAAACAGGGGGTTCCAACAGATACGCAGTATTTT. Translated, it gives CSARKQGVPTDTQYF. J is TRBJ2-3 and V is TRBV20-1; 8 bases fit TRBD1. The CDR3 runs 15 residues. With 2 bases clipped from V and 3 bases from J, the junction kept 7 bases outside the gene matches. CDR1 and CDR2 (germline): DFQATT, SNEGSKA (reference sequence).

This clonotype was picked up a small number of times. The chain links TRBV24-1 to TRBJ1-4; 9 bases match TRBD1. Germline CDR1 is KGHDR and CDR2 is SFDVKD. Trimming took 3 bases from V and 5 from J; bases not matched to a gene: 3. This CDR3 comprises 15 residues. CDR3 DNA: TGTGCCACCAGTGATACAGGGGGCGCGAATGAAAAACTGTTTTTT. Amino acids: CATSDTGGANEKLFF.

This clonotype occurred a few times. The chain couples TRBV20-1 to TRBJ2-7; 8 bases match TRBD1. This CDR3 contains 14 residues. The germline V gene has CDR1 DFQATT and CDR2 SNEGSKA (reference sequence). V was clipped by 7 bases and J by 7 bases; unmatched bases: 15. The CDR3 DNA reads as TGCAGTGTTGGGTCGCAGGGGGCCCACTGGGAGCAGTACTTC. Protein sequence: CSVGSQGAHWEQYF.

The chain combines TRBV5-4 with TRBJ2-5; D is uncertain. The CDR3 is 13 amino acids. CDR1 is SGHNT, CDR2 YYREEE, per germline (reference sequence). The germline V and J ends were trimmed by 0 bases and 0 bases, with 3 bases remaining between them. The CDR3 loop reads CASSLGYQETQYF. Here the CDR3 DNA reads TGTGCCAGCAGCTTGGGATACCAAGAGACCCAGTACTTC.

The chain employs TRBV7-2 and TRBJ2-7; TRBD1 matches 7 bases. The CDR3 is 18 amino acids. The junction had 15 bases not matched to a gene; V was cut back by 2 bases and J by 2 bases. Looked up from germline, CDR1 is SGHTA and CDR2 is FQGNSA. The CDR3 here is CASSLISGYGTATYEQYF. CDR3 bases: TGTGCCAGCAGCTTAATTTCGGGGTACGGGACAGCCACCTACGAGCAGTACTTC.

CDR3 coding DNA: TGTGCCACCAGTTCATCTAGCGGGAGAGGAAATGAGCAGTTCTTC. As protein: CATSSSSGRGNEQFF. This chain links TRBV24-1 with TRBJ2-1; 10 positions agree with TRBD2. V lost 6 bases and J lost 7; bases outside the gene matches: 8. Germline CDR1 KGHDR, CDR2 SFDVKD. CDR3 length: 15 residues.

V usage is TRBV12-3 or TRBV12-4 and J usage is TRBJ2-7; 8 nucleotides align to TRBD2. The CDR3 loop spans 14 amino acids. J lost 6 bases, V lost 7 bases, and 11 bases had no gene match. Written as DNA, the CDR3 is TGTGCCAGCAAGGTTGGTAGCGGGATAGGCGAGCAGTACTTC. This translates into CASKVGSGIGEQYF.

CDR3 region: CASSWRDGEQYF. For the CDR3, the DNA is TGTGCCAGCAGCTGGAGGGACGGCGAGCAGTACTTC. The J gene is TRBJ2-7, the V gene TRBV7-9, with D maybe TRBD2 (6 bases). V lost 4 bases, J lost 6 bases, and 10 bases lay in between. The germline gives CDR1 SEHNR, CDR2 FQNEAQ (reference sequence). The CDR3 extends over 12 amino acids.

The rearrangement links TRBV2 to TRBJ2-7; 12 bases map to TRBD1. V dropped 9 bases and J dropped 7; count of bases not matched to a gene: 4. Germline CDR1 reads SNHLY; CDR2 reads FYNNEI. The CDR3 has 12 amino acids. The CDR3 nucleotides are TGTGCCAGTGGGACAGGGGGCGGGGAGCAGTACTTC. It encodes CASGTGGGEQYF. Combining the CDR3 with reference TRBV2 and TRBJ2-7 gives the whole variable domain EPEVTQTPSHQVTQMGQEVILRCVPISNHLYFYWYRQILGQKVEFLVSFYNNEISEKSEIFDDQFSVERPDGSNFTLKIRSTKLEDSAMYFCASGTGGGEQYFGPGTRLTVT.

This chain joins TRBV12-5 and TRBJ2-1; tentative D call: TRBD1 (5 bases). The CDR3 is made up of 14 amino acids. From germline, CDR1 is LGHNT and CDR2 FRNRAP. Trimming pared 7 bases from V and 3 bases from J, leaving 13 bases between. The CDR3 coding sequence is TGTGCTAGTGCCCTGGGGCCGGGCTACAATGAGCAGTTCTTC. Protein product: CASALGPGYNEQFF.

J is TRBJ1-2 and V is TRBV19, with a possible D match to TRBD1 (5 bases). The CDR3 extends over 13 amino acids. In germline, CDR1 is LNHDA, CDR2 SQIVND (reference sequence). Between the trimmed V and J ends, which lost 3 bases and 4 bases, there was a span of 9 bases. The CDR3 sequence: CASSMTVFYGYTF. The CDR3 DNA reads as TGTGCCAGTAGTATGACAGTTTTCTATGGCTACACCTTC.

V usage is TRBV20-1 and J usage is TRBJ2-3, with D unresolved. Germline V lookup: CDR1 DFQATT, CDR2 SNEGSKA (reference sequence). The CDR3 has 13 amino acids. CDR3 loop: CRCSALRTDTQYF. The CDR3 DNA reads TGCAGGTGTTCAGCACTTCGCACAGATACGCAGTATTTT.

V and J are TRBV19 and TRBJ1-4, with D maybe TRBD1 (5 bases). The CDR3 sequence is 14 residues long. V lost 4 bases to trimming and J lost 8 bases, with 14 bases between them. CDR1 is LNHDA, CDR2 SQIVND, per germline (reference sequence). The CDR3 DNA reads TGTGCCAGTAGTAATCGGGGCGGTAGCGAAAAACTGTTTTTT. It specifies CASSNRGGSEKLFF.

This CDR3 reads CASSLGRHNEQFF. CDR3 bases: TGTGCCAGCAGCTTAGGGCGCCACAATGAGCAGTTCTTC. The J gene is TRBJ2-1, the V gene TRBV7-2; D remains unclear. The CDR3 runs to 13 residues. The ends were cut back, 1 base at V and 5 bases at J, with 6 bases in the middle. The germline CDR1 and CDR2 sequences are SGHTA and FQGNSA.

This chain joins TRBV7-2 and TRBJ2-7; TRBD1 aligns across 8 bases. CDR3 size: 15 residues. The J segment lost 3 bases and the V segment lost 5 bases, leaving 9 bases of the junction unmatched. Germline CDR1 is SGHTA and CDR2 is FQGNSA. The CDR3 region is CASSKAGTGNYEQYF. The CDR3 bases are TGTGCCAGCAGCAAAGCCGGGACAGGCAACTACGAGCAGTACTTC.

V gene TRBV10-3 combines with J gene TRBJ2-5; D call uncertain. This CDR3 has 13 residues. CDR1 is ENHRY, CDR2 SYGVKD, per germline. V lost 2 bases and J lost 1, with 5 bases in between. The CDR3 bases are TGTGCCATCAGTGAGGGCAGCCAAGAGACCCAGTACTTC. This sequence encodes CAISEGSQETQYF.

The chain recombines TRBV4-2 with TRBJ1-3; D not resolved. V dropped 0 bases and J dropped 2 bases, with 11 bases sitting between them. The CDR3 contains 16 residues. Germline CDR1 and CDR2: LGHNA and YNFKEQ. CDR3 protein: CASSQDIEGTGNTIYF. For the CDR3, the DNA is TGTGCCAGCAGCCAAGATATTGAAGGTACTGGAAACACCATATATTTT.

The table lists this clonotype with a few counts. The chain recombines TRBV27 with TRBJ1-5; no clear D. V lost 2 bases to trimming and J lost 3 bases, with 11 bases between them. CDR1 is MNHEY, CDR2 SMNVEV, per germline (reference sequence). CDR3 size: 15 residues. The CDR3 DNA follows: TGTGCCAGCAGTTTACTGGGTATAGCCAATCAGCCCCAGCATTTT. This encodes CASSLLGIANQPQHF.

V usage is TRBV7-2 and J usage is TRBJ1-6, with D unclear. Germline CDR1 SGHTA, CDR2 FQGNSA. The CDR3 length is 14 residues. The germline V and J ends were trimmed by 1 base and 7 bases, with 8 bases remaining between them. CDR3 in DNA: TGTGCCAGCAGCTTAGAAGGGTCGAATTCACCCCTCCACTTT. This codes for CASSLEGSNSPLHF.